This is a list of T cell receptor beta chains from one sample in a study of blood T cell repertoires in COVID-19. Method: immunoSEQ multiplex PCR; TCRdb's copy keeps in-frame clones and lacks some. The sample contains 200,000 to 250,000 clones, roughly four fifths of which appear only once. The material sequenced was PBMCs or T cells enriched from blood (not recorded which). These receptor sequences come from a middle-aged man who had recovered from COVID-19. The CDR3 runs from the conserved cysteine through the conserved F or W. A D gene is named only where the DNA matches it firmly. The listing skips clone size in some rows; elsewhere it reads once, few, many or a size class.

j_call: TRBJ1-1
v_call: TRBV5-1
clone_size: few
d_call: -
cdr3_nt: TGCGCCAGCAGCTTGGAAGGACTCGGGAACACTGAAGCTTTCTTT
cdr3_aa: CASSLEGLGNTEAFF

j_call: TRBJ1-2
v_call: TRBV7-9
clone_size: -
d_call: -
cdr3_nt: TGTGCCAGCAGCTTAGACAGTATCTATGGCTACACCTTC
cdr3_aa: CASSLDSIYGYTF

j_call: TRBJ1-2
v_call: TRBV9
clone_size: -
d_call: -
cdr3_nt: TGTGCCAGCAGCGCAGACCCTAGGGGGGGGCAAGGCTACACCTTC
cdr3_aa: CASSADPRGGQGYTF

j_call: TRBJ1-1
v_call: TRBV7-9
clone_size: -
d_call: TRBD1
cdr3_nt: TGTGCCAGCAGCCTCGACGGACAGGGCACTGAAGCTTTCTTT
cdr3_aa: CASSLDGQGTEAFF

j_call: TRBJ1-2
v_call: TRBV4-1
clone_size: -
d_call: TRBD1
cdr3_nt: TGCGCCAGCAGCCAAGATCTGTGGACAGGGCCTGGAAACTATGGCTACACCTTC
cdr3_aa: CASSQDLWTGPGNYGYTF

j_call: TRBJ1-6
v_call: TRBV7-9
clone_size: -
d_call: -
cdr3_nt: TGTGCCAGCAGCGCCTCATCGGGGGGCTCTAATTCACCCCTCCACTTT
cdr3_aa: CASSASSGGSNSPLHF

j_call: TRBJ1-3
v_call: TRBV7-6
clone_size: -
d_call: TRBD1
cdr3_nt: TGTGCCAGCAGCTTGGGACAGGCCAACGCTGGAAACACCATATATTTT
cdr3_aa: CASSLGQANAGNTIYF

j_call: TRBJ2-2
v_call: TRBV5-1
clone_size: -
d_call: -
cdr3_nt: TGCGCCAGCAGCTTAACGACAGGGAGGTACACCGGGGAGCTGTTTTTT
cdr3_aa: CASSLTTGRYTGELFF

j_call: TRBJ2-1
v_call: TRBV18
clone_size: -
d_call: -
cdr3_nt: TGTGCCAGCTCTCTTAGGGGCGGGGAATCCTACAATGAGCAGTTCTTC
cdr3_aa: CASSLRGGESYNEQFF

j_call: TRBJ2-3
v_call: TRBV7-3
clone_size: once
d_call: -
cdr3_nt: TGTGCCAGCAGCCCAAGTCACGGGGTAACTGGCACAGATACGCAGTATTTT
cdr3_aa: CASSPSHGVTGTDTQYF

j_call: TRBJ2-3
v_call: TRBV7-9
clone_size: -
d_call: TRBD1
cdr3_nt: TGTGCCAGCAGCCCCCAGGGGGTGACTAGCACAGATACGCAGTATTTT
cdr3_aa: CASSPQGVTSTDTQYF

j_call: TRBJ2-3
v_call: TRBV5-8
clone_size: once
d_call: TRBD2
cdr3_nt: TGTGCCAGCAGGATGGCGGGAGGGCCCACAGATACGCAGTATTTT
cdr3_aa: CASRMAGGPTDTQYF

j_call: TRBJ2-7
v_call: TRBV7-9
clone_size: -
d_call: TRBD1
cdr3_nt: TGTGCCAGCATATTGGGACAGGGATTGGGCGAGCAGTACTTC
cdr3_aa: CASILGQGLGEQYF

j_call: TRBJ2-1
v_call: TRBV5-5
clone_size: -
d_call: -
cdr3_nt: TGTGCCAGCAGCTTGTCTCCTTACAATGAGCAGTTCTTC
cdr3_aa: CASSLSPYNEQFF

j_call: TRBJ2-1
v_call: TRBV24-1
clone_size: -
d_call: TRBD2
cdr3_nt: TGTGCCACCAGTGATCCGGGACTAGCGGGAGGACTTAATGAGCAGTTCTTC
cdr3_aa: CATSDPGLAGGLNEQFF

j_call: TRBJ1-6
v_call: TRBV5-4
clone_size: -
d_call: TRBD1
cdr3_nt: TGTGCCAGCAGCTCGTTTCAAAACAGGGGAAATTCACCCCTCCACTTT
cdr3_aa: CASSSFQNRGNSPLHF